A selection of T cell receptor beta chains follows, all from one sample in a study of beta chain features in type 1 diabetes. TCRdb's table, derived via immunoSEQ multiplex PCR, lists solely in-frame clones and lacks some. The repertoire holds 110,000 to 150,000 clones, with less than 10% as singletons. Source material: central memory CD4+ T cells from blood. The source is a woman aged 40 to 50 in good health. Each CDR3 is given with its conserved first and last residue. A D gene is named only where the DNA matches it firmly. A clone size is listed for some rows: how often the clone was seen (once, few, many), or a class if it is expanded.

j_gene	v_gene	abundance	d_gene	CDR3nt	CDR3aa
TRBJ2-2	TRBV5-6	few	.	TGTGCCAGCAGCGCAGGGGTTCCCGGGGAGCTGTTTTTT	CASSAGVPGELFF
TRBJ2-5	TRBV25-1	few	TRBD1	TGTGCCAGCAGTGAATATTTACTTGGACAGGGTGGAGAGACCCAGTACTTC	CASSEYLLGQGGETQYF
TRBJ1-2	TRBV4-3	few	.	TGCGCCAGCAGCCACTTTCCGGGGGTCTCCAAGGGAGGTGGCTACACCTTC	CASSHFPGVSKGGGYTF
TRBJ1-6	TRBV6-5	.	.	TGTGCCAGCAGTTACGGAGGAATTTCACCCCTCCACTTT	CASSYGGISPLHF
TRBJ2-3	TRBV20-1	few	TRBD1	TGCAGTGCTGACAGGGGAGATACGCAGTATTTT	CSADRGDTQYF
TRBJ1-3	TRBV25-1	.	.	TGTGCCAGCAGTCAAGCCGGGCAGGGGTCCCTCGGGAACACCATATATTTT	CASSQAGQGSLGNTIYF
TRBJ2-2	TRBV9	few	TRBD1	TGTGCCAGCAGTCGGGACAGAGCGAACACCGGGGAGCTGTTTTTT	CASSRDRANTGELFF
TRBJ1-3	TRBV7-8	.	.	TGTGCCAGCAGCCCAGTCGCGGGGCCTGGAAACACCATATATTTT	CASSPVAGPGNTIYF
TRBJ2-2	TRBV19	.	TRBD2	TGTGCCAGTAGCCCCGTGGGAGGGTTTCAGGCCGGGGAGCTGTTTTTT	CASSPVGGFQAGELFF
TRBJ1-2	TRBV25-1	few	.	TGTGCCAGCAGTGCGGACAGAGGGTTCTCCCGCGGCTACACCTTC	CASSADRGFSRGYTF
TRBJ2-7	TRBV19	.	TRBD1	TGTGCCAGTCGAGGGACAGGGTTATACGAGCAGTACTTC	CASRGTGLYEQYF
TRBJ2-7	TRBV5-1	few	TRBD1	TGCGCCAGCAGCTCCTTACAGGGGTCTTCCTACGAGCAGTACTTC	CASSSLQGSSYEQYF
TRBJ2-5	TRBV6-1	once	TRBD2	TGTGCCAGCAGCAAGAGACTAGCGGAGTCGGAGACCCAGTACTTC	CASSKRLAESETQYF
TRBJ1-2	TRBV2	few	TRBD1	TGTGCCAGCAGCACCGGGACAGACAATAACTATGGCTACACCTTC	CASSTGTDNNYGYTF
TRBJ1-1	TRBV19	few	TRBD1	TGTGCCAGTAGCCCGGACAGGGACACTGAAGCTTTCTTT	CASSPDRDTEAFF
TRBJ2-4	TRBV19	few	.	TGTGCCAGTAGCCCCTCGGACACGAACATTCAGTACTTC	CASSPSDTNIQYF
TRBJ1-2	TRBV6-5	.	TRBD1	TGTGCCAGCAGTACCAGGGGGCGAGGCTATGGCTACACCTTC	CASSTRGRGYGYTF
TRBJ2-5	TRBV6-5	.	TRBD2	TGTGCCAGCAGGCCTAGCGGGGGCTCCCGACATACCCAGTACTTC	CASRPSGGSRHTQYF
TRBJ2-7	TRBV5-1	.	TRBD1	TGCGCCAGCAGCTTGGCCGCTACAGGGGTCCCCTCCTACGAGCAGTACTTC	CASSLAATGVPSYEQYF
TRBJ2-7	TRBV20-1	few	TRBD2	TGCAGTGCTAGAGGGGGGGGAGAGCAGTACTTC	CSARGGGEQYF
TRBJ2-3	TRBV11-2	.	TRBD2	TGTGCCAGCAGCTTAGCGCCTGGCGGGGGTACAGATACGCAGTATTTT	CASSLAPGGGTDTQYF
TRBJ1-2	TRBV5-6	.	TRBD1	TGTGCCAGCAGCTTGTCCGCCACAGGGGACTATGGCTACACCTTC	CASSLSATGDYGYTF
TRBJ2-3	TRBV2	.	TRBD2	TGTGCCAGCCGACTAGCGGGGGCCCTAAGCACAGATACGCAGTATTTT	CASRLAGALSTDTQYF
TRBJ2-1	TRBV18	many	TRBD2	TGTGCCAGCTCACCGATGGTGACTAGCGGGAAACCCGAGCAGTTCTTC	CASSPMVTSGKPEQFF
TRBJ2-1	TRBV20-1	few	.	TGCAGTGCTATTTACTATGAGCAGTTCTTC	CSAIYYEQFF
TRBJ1-6	TRBV11-3	few	TRBD1	TGTGCCAGCAGCTTGGGACAGAGCTCACCCCTCCACTTT	CASSLGQSSPLHF
TRBJ2-3	TRBV7-2	few	.	TGTGCCAGCAGCTTAGCGGGGGCCGCTACTAGCACAGATACGCAGTATTTT	CASSLAGAATSTDTQYF
TRBJ2-3	TRBV6-1	.	.	TGTGCCAGCAGCCTGATGACGGAGGATACGCAGTATTTT	CASSLMTEDTQYF
TRBJ1-4	TRBV6-1	few	.	TGTGCCAGCAGTTCCCCAGGGAGGGGGGATGAAAAACTGTTTTTT	CASSSPGRGDEKLFF